The 5 T cell receptor beta chains below were found in one sample sequenced in a study of cytomegalovirus exposure and HLA in healthy donors (dated by TCRdb to the late 2010s). The library was obtained by the immunoSEQ multiplex PCR assay. A mixture of 60 forward primers for TCR Vbeta segments and 13 reverse primers for TCR Jbeta segments was used in the multiplex PCR. What TCRdb holds here is the immuneACCESS table cut down to in-frame rearrangements. Part of the clones is not present; checked against another copy, under half of the missing clones reflect an unresolved V gene, and the others are unexplained. The table for this sample lists under 150,000 clones; around 73% of them were counted only once. The ten top clones hold around 2.6% of the sample. The sequencing sample was made of PBMCs. These receptor sequences come from a human donor in good health.

The chain recombines TRBV6-5 with TRBJ1-2; 11 bases are shared with TRBD1. Germline V CDR1 and CDR2: MNHEY, SVGAGI. This CDR3 spans 15 amino acids. Trimming cost V 2 bases and J 4 bases; bases outside gene matches: 3. The CDR3 sequence: CASSYGGTGGYGYTF. The CDR3 DNA follows: TGTGCCAGCAGTTACGGAGGGACAGGGGGCTATGGCTACACCTTC.

This chain uses TRBV19 with TRBJ1-1, with 7 bases that match TRBD1. Germline loops: CDR1 LNHDA, CDR2 SQIVND (reference sequence). This CDR3 comprises 14 residues. J lost 5 bases, V lost 2 bases, and 5 bases had no gene match. For the CDR3, the DNA is TGTGCCAGTAGTATAAGGCAGGGGGGTACTGAAGCTTTCTTT. Translating gives CASSIRQGGTEAFF.

This clone was counted between two and nine times. The gene calls are TRBV9 and TRBJ2-5; TRBD2 is a possible D gene (5 bases). V was cut by 2 bases and J by 7 bases, with 12 bases left in between. CDR1 is SGDLS, CDR2 YYNGEE, per germline. This CDR3 has 13 amino acids. As DNA, the CDR3 is TGTGCCAGCAGCGTCGGGGATGCGGGGACCCAGTACTTC. Translation: CASSVGDAGTQYF. Full variable domain (missing parts from reference TRBV9 and TRBJ2-5): DSGVTQTPKHLITATGQRVTLRCSPRSGDLSVYWYQQSLDQGLQFLIQYYNGEERAKGNILERFSAQQFPDLHSELNLSSLELGDSALYFCASSVGDAGTQYFGPGTRLLVL.

Worth noting for this clone: This specimen includes other DNA sequences encoding the same CDR3. The chain has TRBV27 and TRBJ2-7; 8 bases map to TRBD1. The CDR3 sequence is 13 residues long. J was trimmed by 1 base and V by 6 bases; bases with no gene match: 2. Germline loops: CDR1 MNHEY, CDR2 SMNVEV (reference sequence). The CDR3 DNA reads as TGTGCCAGCAGAAGACAGGGGTCCTACGAGCAGTACTTC. Its translation: CASRRQGSYEQYF.

The V call is TRBV19, the J call TRBJ1-4; 7 nucleotides line up with TRBD1. CDR3 size: 14 residues. After removal of 6 bases from V and 2 bases from J, the junction contained 3 bases not matched to a gene. The germline gives CDR1 LNHDA, CDR2 SQIVND (reference sequence). CDR3 nucleotides: TGTGCCAGTAGCACAGGGGACACTAATGAAAAACTGTTTTTT. Its protein product is CASSTGDTNEKLFF.